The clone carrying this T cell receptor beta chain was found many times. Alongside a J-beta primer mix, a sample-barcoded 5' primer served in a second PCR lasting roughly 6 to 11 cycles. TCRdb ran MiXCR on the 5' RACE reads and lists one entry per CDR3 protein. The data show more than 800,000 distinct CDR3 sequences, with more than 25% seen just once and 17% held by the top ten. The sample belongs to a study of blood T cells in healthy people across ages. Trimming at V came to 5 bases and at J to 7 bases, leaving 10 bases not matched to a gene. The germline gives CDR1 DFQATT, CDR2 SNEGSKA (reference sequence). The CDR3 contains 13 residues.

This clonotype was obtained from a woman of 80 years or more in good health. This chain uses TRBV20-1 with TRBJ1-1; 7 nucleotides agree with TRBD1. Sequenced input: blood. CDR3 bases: TGCAGTGCTCTGCTGGGGACAGCTGATGAAGCTTTCTTT. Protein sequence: CSALLGTADEAFF.